What follows describes a single T cell receptor (beta chain). Germline V CDR1 and CDR2: SGHVS, FQNEAQ. The V end was cut by 4 bases, the J end by 2 bases, with 8 bases between. The CDR3 sequence is 13 residues long. The data derive from a study of blood T cell repertoires in COVID-19. Study-wide background: Some COVID-19 samples were acute and others convalescent; all came from the United States, Italy and Spain.

Sequenced by immunoSEQ multiplex PCR; TCRdb stores in-frame clones only, minus some. The table includes about 210,000 clones, 70% to 90% detected once. Sequenced material: peripheral blood. V usage is TRBV7-8 and J usage is TRBJ1-1, with D perhaps matching TRBD1 (5 bases). This clonotype was obtained from a woman aged 70-85 years with COVID-19, enrolled during active disease. The CDR3 spells CASSYDRNTEAFF. CDR3 DNA sequence: TGTGCCAGCAGCTATGACAGAAACACTGAAGCTTTCTTT. Using reference TRBV7-8 and TRBJ1-1 for the parts outside the CDR3, the full variable domain is GAGVSQSPRYKVAKRGQDVALRCDPISGHVSLFWYQQALGQGPEFLTYFQNEAQLDKSGLPSDRFFAERPEGSVSTLKIQRTQQEDSAVYLCASSYDRNTEAFFGQGTRLTVV.